A selection of T cell receptor beta chains follows, all from one sample in a study of PD-1 blockade in classical Hodgkin lymphoma. TCRdb's table, derived via immunoSEQ multiplex PCR, lists solely in-frame clones and lacks some. Of about 32,000 clones in the sample, 81% were seen once. The input for sequencing was peripheral blood mononuclear cells (PBMCs), taken before the fourth cycle of nivolumab. The origin of the receptors is a human donor with classical Hodgkin lymphoma. Both conserved end residues are part of each CDR3. A D gene is named only where the DNA matches it firmly. Clone size is stated in some rows and not others, as once, few, many or a class when expanded.

V,size,length,D,J,DNA,CDR3
TRBV4-2,-,14,-,TRBJ1-5,TGTGCCAGCAGCCAAGATGAGGAGAGGCAGCCCCAGCATTTT,CASSQDEERQPQHF
TRBV11-2,-,17,TRBD2,TRBJ2-2,TGTGCCAGCAGCAAACTAGCGGGAGGGGGGGGGACCGGGGAGCTGTTTTTT,CASSKLAGGGGTGELFF
TRBV19,-,13,-,TRBJ1-1,TGTGCCAGTAGTTATACAGAGAACACTGAAGCTTTCTTT,CASSYTENTEAFF
TRBV9,-,15,TRBD1,TRBJ2-5,TGTGCCAGCAGCGTGGCAGGGGGCGGGACAGAGACCCAGTACTTC,CASSVAGGGTETQYF
TRBV2,few,14,-,TRBJ1-1,TGTGCCGCCTCCTTGGAGGGGAGGGAGACTGAAGCTTTCTTT,CAASLEGRETEAFF
TRBV18,-,15,-,TRBJ1-4,TGTGCCAGCTCGCCTCCAGGGGCGGCTAATGAAAAACTGTTTTTT,CASSPPGAANEKLFF
TRBV4-3,-,15,-,TRBJ1-1,TGCGCCAGCAGCCAAGATCGGGGGAGGGACACTGAAGCTTTCTTT,CASSQDRGRDTEAFF
TRBV7-9,-,14,-,TRBJ2-5,TGTGCCAGCAGCTCACCGGGCGGTGGCGAGACCCAGTACTTC,CASSSPGGGETQYF
TRBV6-1,-,15,TRBD1,TRBJ2-3,TGTGCCAGCAACATTAGGACAGGGGGGGCAGATACGCAGTATTTT,CASNIRTGGADTQYF
TRBV7-3,-,15,TRBD2,TRBJ2-1,TGTGCCAGCAGCTTAGGCGGGAGATCAGTCAATGAGCAGTTCTTC,CASSLGGRSVNEQFF
TRBV10-3,-,18,TRBD1,TRBJ1-6,TGTGCCATCAGTGGGGGACAGTCTCTGAGCTCCTATAATTCACCCCTCCACTTT,CAISGGQSLSSYNSPLHF
TRBV27,-,15,-,TRBJ2-3,TGTGCCAGCAGTTTAGGTCTCCCTCCTAGGGATACGCAGTATTTT,CASSLGLPPRDTQYF
TRBV19,once,13,-,TRBJ2-5,TGTGCCAGTAGTTTCCAAACACAAGAGACCCAGTACTTC,CASSFQTQETQYF
TRBV18,-,14,-,TRBJ2-7,TGTGCCAGCTCACCACGGGGAAACCCCTACGAGCAGTACTTC,CASSPRGNPYEQYF
TRBV25-1,few,14,-,TRBJ1-2,TGTGCCAGCAGTGGGGAGGAGACATTAAGTGGCTACACCTTC,CASSGEETLSGYTF
TRBV6-5,once,14,TRBD1,TRBJ1-2,TGTGCCAGCAGTTACTCAGGGGGCGGCTATGGCTACACCTTC,CASSYSGGGYGYTF
TRBV13,-,14,TRBD2,TRBJ2-1,TGTGCCAGCAGATACGGGACTAGCGTGGATGAGCAGTTCTTC,CASRYGTSVDEQFF
TRBV27,-,18,-,TRBJ1-4,TGTGCCAGCAGCACTACCTATATGGGGGCTGGGGCTAATGAAAAACTGTTTTTT,CASSTTYMGAGANEKLFF
TRBV6-1,-,15,-,TRBJ1-5,TGTGCCAGCAGTAGGGGTGGGACCCCAAATCAGCCCCAGCATTTT,CASSRGGTPNQPQHF
TRBV19,few,16,TRBD1,TRBJ1-5,TGTGCCAGTAGTGCCCACTGGGGACAGGGCAATCAGCCCCAGCATTTT,CASSAHWGQGNQPQHF